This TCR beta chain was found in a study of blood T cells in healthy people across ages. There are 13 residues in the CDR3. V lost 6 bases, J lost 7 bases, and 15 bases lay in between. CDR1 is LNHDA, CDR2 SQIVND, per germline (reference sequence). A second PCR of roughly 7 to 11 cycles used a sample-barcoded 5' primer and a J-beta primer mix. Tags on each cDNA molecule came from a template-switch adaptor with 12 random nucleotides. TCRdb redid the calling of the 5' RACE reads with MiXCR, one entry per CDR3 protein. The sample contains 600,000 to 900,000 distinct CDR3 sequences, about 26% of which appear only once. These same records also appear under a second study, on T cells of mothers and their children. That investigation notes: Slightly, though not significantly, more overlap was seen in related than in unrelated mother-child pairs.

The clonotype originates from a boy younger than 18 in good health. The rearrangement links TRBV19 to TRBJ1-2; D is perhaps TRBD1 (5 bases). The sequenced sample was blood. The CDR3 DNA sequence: TGTGCCAGTAGAACCCAGGGTGGAGGTGGCTACACCTTC. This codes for CASRTQGGGGYTF.